Below are 22 T cell receptor beta chains sequenced from a single sample in a study of T-cell reconstitution after alpha-beta-depleted transplantation in children. The TCRbeta library was prepared with unique molecular identifiers. TCRdb redid the calling of the PCR reads with MiXCR, one entry per CDR3 protein. Counted here are 450,000 to 600,000 distinct CDR3 sequences, approximately 20% occurring once; the ten biggest clones make up 3.3%. This sample comprised PBMCs from the stem cell graft donor, obtained from the stem cell graft. All receptors come from a human donor who donated a stem cell graft to a child with acute lymphoblastic leukemia.

This clonotype occurred a few times. The chain uses TRBV25-1 and TRBJ2-5, with D perhaps matching TRBD1 or TRBD2 (5 bases each). The CDR3 runs to 13 residues. Deletions cut 1 base from V and 3 bases from J, with 6 bases between. CDR1 and CDR2 from the germline V gene are MGHDK and SYGVNS. The CDR3 DNA is TGTGCCAGCAGTGAATTGGGGGAAGAGACCCAGTACTTC. Protein product: CASSELGEETQYF. Full variable domain (rest looked up from reference TRBV25-1 and TRBJ2-5): EADIYQTPRYLVIGTGKKITLECSQTMGHDKMYWYQQDPGMELHLIHYSYGVNSTEKGDLSSESTVSRIRTEHFPLTLESARPSHTSQYLCASSELGEETQYFGPGTRLLVL.

This CDR3 reads CASSLRGSIYEQYF. CDR3 sequence (DNA): TGCGCCAGCAGCCTGCGCGGGAGTATCTACGAGCAGTACTTC. The chain joins TRBV5-1 to TRBJ2-7, with 7 bases lining up with TRBD2. V shed 4 bases and J 3 bases; nucleotides not matched to a gene: 7. CDR1 is SGHRS, CDR2 YFSETQ, per germline. The CDR3 covers 14 residues.

This clonotype was counted between two and nine times. The rearrangement uses TRBV6-5 and TRBJ1-2; the D gene is possibly TRBD1 (5 bases). The V gene lost 0 bases and the J gene lost 4 bases, with 6 bases spanning the gap. The CDR3 is 13 amino acids. Germline V gives CDR1 MNHEY, CDR2 SVGAGI. The DNA of the CDR3 is TGTGCCAGCAGTTACTCGACAGTCTATGGCTACACCTTC. Protein: CASSYSTVYGYTF.

This clonotype has a handful of counts. V and J are TRBV13 and TRBJ1-1, with D possibly TRBD1 on 5 matching bases. Germline loops: CDR1 PRHDT, CDR2 FYEKMQ (reference sequence). The V end was cut by 1 base, the J end by 5 bases, with 17 bases between. The CDR3 is made up of 16 amino acids. The CDR3 reads CASSLAGASWGTEAFF. DNA of the CDR3: TGTGCCAGCAGCTTAGCCGGGGCAAGTTGGGGGACTGAAGCTTTCTTT.

The CDR3 spells CASSPGTSFYNEQFF. DNA for the CDR3: TGTGCCAGCAGTCCTGGGACTAGCTTTTACAATGAGCAGTTCTTC. The chain is built from TRBV12-3 or TRBV12-4 and TRBJ2-1; 9 nucleotides agree with TRBD2. The V segment lost 5 bases and the J segment 4 bases; nucleotides outside the gene matches: 6. The CDR3 is made up of 15 amino acids.

The chain links TRBV6-2 or TRBV6-3 to TRBJ2-1; 7 nucleotides match TRBD2. This CDR3 comprises 16 residues. The junction had 13 bases not matched to a gene; V was cut back by 6 bases and J by 5 bases. Germline V gives CDR1 MNHEY, CDR2 SVGEGT. CDR3 in DNA: TGTGCCAGCAGAACCTTGACTAGCCCGCACGACAATGAGCAGTTCTTC. It translates to CASRTLTSPHDNEQFF.

This clonotype turned up a few times. The V and J genes are TRBV4-1 and TRBJ2-2; 8 bases match TRBD2. J lost 4 bases, V lost 4 bases, and 11 bases had no gene match. CDR3 length equals 17 residues. The germline gives CDR1 MGHRA, CDR2 YSYEKL. The DNA of the CDR3 is TGCGCCAGCAGCCGGCTCCTGCCGGGAGGGTCCACCGGGGAGCTGTTTTTT. This encodes CASSRLLPGGSTGELFF.

Points on this clonotype: At one of its ends the junction is not consistent with the germline gene, which may arise from a read error. V gene TRBV12-3 or TRBV12-4 combines with J gene TRBJ2-1; 7 bases map to TRBD2. The length of the CDR3 is 15 residues. The CDR3, as DNA: TGTGCCAGCCCCGGGCCGGGGGGTGACGACAATGAGCGGTTCTTC. Amino acids: CASPGPGGDDNERFF.

There are a few counts of this clonotype. V usage is TRBV3-1 and J usage is TRBJ2-3, with 11 nucleotides matching TRBD2. J gave up 0 bases and V 4 bases, and 9 bases lay outside the gene matches. Looked up from germline, CDR1 is LGHDT and CDR2 is YNNKEL (reference sequence). The CDR3 is 18 amino acids. CDR3 bases: TGTGCCAGCAGCCGTGAACTAGCGGGAGACGGGAGCACAGATACGCAGTATTTT. As protein: CASSRELAGDGSTDTQYF.

This chain uses TRBV20-1 with TRBJ1-2; D is unresolved. The CDR3 runs 13 residues. Germline V gene data show CDR1 as DFQATT and CDR2 as SNEGSKA (reference sequence). Trimming pared 8 bases from V and 4 bases from J, leaving 17 bases between. The CDR3 DNA reads TGCAGTTCTCTCGACCCATCGATCTATGGCTACACCTTC. As protein: CSSLDPSIYGYTF.

V usage is TRBV12-3 or TRBV12-4 and J usage is TRBJ2-2; no clear D. CDR3 length equals 14 residues. The V end was cut by 7 bases, the J end by 5 bases, with 14 bases between. The CDR3 is CASTLWARTGELFF. CDR3 nucleotides: TGTGCCAGCACTCTTTGGGCGCGGACCGGGGAGCTGTTTTTT.

The V and J genes are TRBV5-1 and TRBJ1-1; 7 bases fit TRBD1. J lost 6 bases, V lost 4 bases, and 12 bases had no gene match. The germline gives CDR1 SGHRS, CDR2 YFSETQ. The length of the CDR3 is 15 residues. CDR3 nucleotides: TGCGCCAGCAGCCGTCTGAAGGGGGCGCAGGCTGAAGCTTTCTTT. Translated, it gives CASSRLKGAQAEAFF.

CDR3 in DNA: TGTGCCACCAGCCCCGGACTAGGGACAGGTAGCACAGATACGCAGTATTTT. This encodes CATSPGLGTGSTDTQYF. The rearrangement joins TRBV15 to TRBJ2-3; tentatively, D is TRBD1 (8 bases). The germline gives CDR1 LNHNV, CDR2 YYDKDF (reference sequence). The CDR3 spans 17 residues. The V and J ends lost 5 bases and 0 bases respectively, with 18 bases between them.

The rearrangement links TRBV19 to TRBJ2-1; 12 bases map to TRBD2. The CDR3 runs to 15 residues. Per germline, CDR1 LNHDA and CDR2 SQIVND (reference sequence). J was trimmed by 4 bases and V by 6 bases; bases with no gene match: 4. The CDR3 region is CASRTTSGRYNEQFF. CDR3 sequence (DNA): TGTGCCAGTAGAACGACTAGCGGGAGATACAATGAGCAGTTCTTC.

The J gene is TRBJ2-2, the V gene TRBV29-1, with TRBD1 matching over 7 bases. The CDR3 totals 12 residues. The V and J ends lost 6 bases and 7 bases, in that order; junction bases with no gene match: 5. CDR1 is SQVTM, CDR2 ANQGSEA, per germline. Here the CDR3 DNA reads TGCAGCGTGAACAGGGGCGGCGGGGAGCTGTTTTTT. This codes for CSVNRGGGELFF.

The chain combines TRBV4-1 with TRBJ2-1; possibly TRBD2 for D (9 bases). The CDR3 loop spans 17 amino acids. Germline V lookup: CDR1 MGHRA, CDR2 YSYEKL. V was trimmed by 4 bases and J by 7 bases, leaving 23 bases between them. The CDR3 DNA follows: TGCGCCAGCAGCCCCGCTCAGGGGGCGGGAGGGAGAAATGAGCAGTTCTTC. It codes for CASSPAQGAGGRNEQFF.

This chain joins TRBV7-9 and TRBJ2-5; perhaps D is TRBD1 or TRBD2 (5 bases each). Germline V gene sequence: CDR1 SEHNR, CDR2 FQNEAQ (reference sequence). The CDR3 sequence is 14 residues long. V shed 3 bases and J shed 1 base, with 9 bases lying between them. This CDR3 is CASSFSGPQETQYF. The CDR3 bases are TGTGCCAGCAGCTTTTCGGGGCCCCAAGAGACCCAGTACTTC.

This clonotype was counted between two and nine times. The rearrangement joins TRBV10-3 to TRBJ2-7, with 8 bases aligning to TRBD2. CDR1 and CDR2 (germline): ENHRY, SYGVKD. The V segment lost 4 bases and the J segment 0 bases; nucleotides outside the gene matches: 5. The CDR3 has 15 amino acids. CDR3 residues: CAISVKRGNSYEQYF. The CDR3 nucleotides read TGTGCCATCAGTGTAAAGCGGGGGAACTCCTACGAGCAGTACTTC.

The chain recombines TRBV12-3 or TRBV12-4 with TRBJ1-1, with D maybe TRBD1 (6 bases). This CDR3 is 14 amino acids long. Trimming took 6 bases from V and 7 from J, leaving 18 bases between them. CDR3 DNA sequence: TGTGCCAGCAGCCCCGACGGGGGCAGTGGTGAAGCTTTCTTT. Translating gives CASSPDGGSGEAFF.

This clonotype was picked up a small number of times. The chain has TRBV24-1 and TRBJ1-2; the D is unclear. The CDR3 is 14 residues long. Germline V lookup: CDR1 KGHDR, CDR2 SFDVKD. V was shortened by 3 bases and J by 4 bases, with 11 bases between the two germline ends. The CDR3 sequence is CATSDPSLVYGYTF. DNA for the CDR3: TGTGCCACCAGTGATCCTTCCCTCGTCTATGGCTACACCTTC.

This clonotype has a count of ten or more. The chain joins TRBV20-1 to TRBJ2-7, with 8 bases matching TRBD1. The CDR3 has 14 amino acids. V lost 6 bases, J lost 1 base, and 8 bases stayed unmatched. Germline CDR1 reads DFQATT; CDR2 reads SNEGSKA (reference sequence). The CDR3 spells CSAIVDRVSYEQYF. The CDR3 DNA is TGCAGTGCGATCGTGGACAGGGTGTCCTACGAGCAGTACTTC.

This sequence joins TRBV10-3 and TRBJ1-1, with D possibly TRBD1 on 5 matching bases. The V end lost 5 bases, the J end lost 1 base, and 11 bases lay between the germline ends. The CDR3 is 14 residues long. Germline V lookup: CDR1 ENHRY, CDR2 SYGVKD. The CDR3 region is CAISPGPRNTEAFF. The CDR3 DNA is TGTGCCATCAGTCCGGGACCGAGGAACACTGAAGCTTTCTTT.